This paragraph covers one T cell receptor (beta chain) sequence. This entry comes from a study of technical replicates of blood from a few donors. This CDR3 has 16 residues. V shed 2 bases, J shed 4 bases, and the junction held 11 bases outside the gene matches. From germline, CDR1 is SGHDT and CDR2 YYEEEE. Assay: immunoSEQ multiplex PCR; the TCRdb copy retains only in-frame clones and omits some. The data hold over 75,000 clones, with around 95% observed a single time. Sample: T cells isolated from PBMCs. The TCR was taken from a human donor in good health. The rearrangement uses TRBV5-6 and TRBJ1-1; TRBD1 aligns across 7 bases. CDR3 sequence (DNA): TGTGCCAGCAGCTTCCAAAGGAGGGGGCGAAGCACTGAAGCTTTCTTT. This sequence encodes CASSFQRRGRSTEAFF. Supplemented by reference TRBV5-6 and TRBJ1-1, the full variable domain reads DAGVTQSPTHLIKTRGQQVTLRCSPKSGHDTVSWYQQALGQGPQFIFQYYEEEERQRGNFPDRFSGHQFPNYSSELNVNALLLGDSALYLCASSFQRRGRSTEAFFGQGTRLTVV.